The clone carrying this T cell receptor (beta chain) showed up just a few times. Its target is unknown. Per the germline V gene, CDR1 is SGHKS and CDR2 is YYEKEE (reference sequence). V was pared by 4 bases and J by 2 bases, with 10 bases between. This CDR3 spans 14 amino acids. The data originate from a study of T-cell reconstitution after alpha-beta-depleted transplantation in children. General observations from the study: Among T cells one year after transplant, newly produced cells accounted for most counts and diversity. The origin of high day-60 TCRbeta diversity in some patients lay in surviving recipient T cells and thymic progenitors. Reported findings indicate that, about two months after transplant, alpha-beta T cells came from several hundred expanded clones, which were derived from non-depleted graft cells.

Unique molecular identifiers were used in preparing the TCRbeta library. TCRdb analysed the PCR reads with MiXCR anew, one entry per CDR3 protein. The table has around 270,000 distinct CDR3 sequences, roughly 9.1% seen once. This clonotype was obtained from a boy in the first two years of life with acute myeloid leukemia, due to receive a stem cell transplant. Sequencing was performed on PBMCs, taken before TCRalphabeta/CD19-depleted stem cell transplant. The chain carries TRBV5-5 and TRBJ2-1; the D gene is possibly TRBD1 (6 bases). The CDR3 spells CASSVDSAYNEQFF. CDR3 in DNA: TGTGCCAGCAGCGTGGACAGTGCCTACAATGAGCAGTTCTTC.